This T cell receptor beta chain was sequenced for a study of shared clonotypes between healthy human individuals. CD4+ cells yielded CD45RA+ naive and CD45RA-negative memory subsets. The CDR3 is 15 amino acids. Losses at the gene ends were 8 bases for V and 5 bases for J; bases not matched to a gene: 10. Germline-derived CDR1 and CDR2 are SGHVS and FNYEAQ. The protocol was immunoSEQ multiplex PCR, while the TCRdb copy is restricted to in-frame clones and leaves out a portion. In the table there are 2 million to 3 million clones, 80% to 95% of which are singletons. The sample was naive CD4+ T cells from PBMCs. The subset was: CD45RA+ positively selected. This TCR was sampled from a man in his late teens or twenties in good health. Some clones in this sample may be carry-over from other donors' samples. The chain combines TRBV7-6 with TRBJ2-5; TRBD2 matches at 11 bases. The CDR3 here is CASLGSGRAGETQYF. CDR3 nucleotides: TGTGCCAGCCTGGGTAGCGGGAGGGCGGGGGAGACCCAGTACTTC.